A single T cell receptor (beta chain) is shown here with its context. Its matching antigen is unknown. The J segment lost 0 bases and the V segment lost 5 bases, leaving 6 bases of the junction unmatched. The CDR3 is made up of 16 amino acids. Germline loops: CDR1 SGHTA, CDR2 FQGNSA. Naive CD4+ cells were CD45RA-selected; the remaining cells were memory. The data were obtained in a study of shared clonotypes between healthy human individuals. On the study more broadly: CD8 memory received one plate per donor, CD8 naive two, CD4 memory three and CD4 naive three.

Method: immunoSEQ multiplex PCR; TCRdb's copy keeps in-frame clones and lacks some. The table has some 2,500,000 clones, under 95% seen once. Study outcomes and limitations: An anticipated effect of sequencing depth on clonotype sharing among donors was recognized.

This TCR was sampled from a man aged 18 to 30 in good health. Some clones in this sample may be carry-over from other donors' samples. This chain links TRBV7-2 with TRBJ2-7, with 11 bases aligning to TRBD2. Sequencing was carried out using naive CD4+ T cells from PBMCs. Regarding subset: CD45RA+ positively selected. CDR3 in amino acids: CASSPQTSGASYEQYF. The CDR3 bases are TGTGCCAGCAGCCCACAGACTAGCGGGGCCTCCTACGAGCAGTACTTC. Full variable domain (rest looked up from reference TRBV7-2 and TRBJ2-7): GAGVSQSPSNKVTEKGKDVELRCDPISGHTALYWYRQSLGQGLEFLIYFQGNSAPDKSGLPSDRFSAERTGGSVSTLTIQRTQQEDSAVYLCASSPQTSGASYEQYFGPGTRLTVT.